This TCR beta chain was sequenced in a study of blood T cell repertoires in COVID-19. TCRdb keeps only in-frame clones here, not all; method: immunoSEQ multiplex PCR. The sample carries approximately 120,000 clones, about 80% recorded once. CDR3 length: 14 amino acids. Per the germline V gene, CDR1 is KGHDR and CDR2 is SFDVKD. The V and J ends lost 4 bases and 0 bases respectively, with 8 bases between them. This receptor was taken from a man in his sixties with acute or convalescent COVID-19. This chain links TRBV24-1 with TRBJ2-5, with D possibly matching TRBD1 (6 bases). The sequenced sample consisted of peripheral blood. CDR3 sequence: CATSDWTDQETQYF. The CDR3 DNA sequence: TGTGCCACCAGTGACTGGACAGACCAAGAGACCCAGTACTTC.